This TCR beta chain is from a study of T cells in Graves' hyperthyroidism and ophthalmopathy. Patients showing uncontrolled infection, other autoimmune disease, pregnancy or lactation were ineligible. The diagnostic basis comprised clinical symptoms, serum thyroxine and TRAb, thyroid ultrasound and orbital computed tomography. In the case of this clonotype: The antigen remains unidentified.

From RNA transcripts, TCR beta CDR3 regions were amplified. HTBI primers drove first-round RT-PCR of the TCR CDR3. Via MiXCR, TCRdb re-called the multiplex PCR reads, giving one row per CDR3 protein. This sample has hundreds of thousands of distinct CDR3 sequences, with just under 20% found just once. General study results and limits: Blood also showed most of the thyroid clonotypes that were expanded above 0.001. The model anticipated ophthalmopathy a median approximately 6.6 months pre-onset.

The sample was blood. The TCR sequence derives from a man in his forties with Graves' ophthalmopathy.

CDR3 residues: CASSLGPGTRSGGYTF. The CDR3, as DNA: TGTGCCAGCAGTTTAGGTCCCGGGACAAGGAGTGGCGGCTACACCTTC. The chain carries TRBV12-3 or TRBV12-4 and TRBJ1-2, with a tentative D call TRBD1 (6 bases). V lost 1 base, J lost 8 bases, and 20 bases lay in between. The CDR3 is made up of 16 amino acids.